Below are 18 T cell receptor beta chains sequenced from a single sample in a study of blood T cell repertoires in COVID-19. The method was immunoSEQ multiplex PCR; TCRdb's version includes in-frame clones alone and lacks a portion of them. This sample has under 300,000 clones, with 65% to 85% found just once. Sequenced input: peripheral blood. The receptors come from a man older than 75 with acute or convalescent COVID-19.

This chain joins TRBV19 and TRBJ2-5; D gene uncertain. This CDR3 comprises 14 residues. V dropped 5 bases and J dropped 5 bases, with 15 bases sitting between them. Germline loops: CDR1 LNHDA, CDR2 SQIVND (reference sequence). The CDR3 sequence is CASSSSDGLETQYF. The DNA of the CDR3 is TGTGCCAGTAGTTCGTCGGATGGGCTGGAGACCCAGTACTTC.

This clone was recorded only once. The chain has TRBV18 and TRBJ2-1; D call uncertain. From germline, CDR1 is KGHSH and CDR2 LQKENI. V was clipped by 6 bases and J by 0 bases, with 6 bases between them. The CDR3 runs to 13 residues. The CDR3: CASSRSSYNEQFF. CDR3 in DNA: TGTGCCAGCTCGAGGAGCTCCTACAATGAGCAGTTCTTC.

The chain employs TRBV25-1 and TRBJ1-3; D not certain. This CDR3 spans 15 amino acids. The germline gives CDR1 MGHDK, CDR2 SYGVNS. The germline V and J ends were trimmed by 1 base and 0 bases, with 7 bases remaining between them. This CDR3 reads CASSEFGFSGNTIYF. The CDR3 DNA reads TGTGCCAGCAGTGAATTCGGTTTCTCTGGAAACACCATATATTTT.

J is TRBJ2-7 and V is TRBV5-6; weak D call: TRBD1 (5 bases). This CDR3 has 15 residues. Trimming shortened V by 3 bases and J by 6 bases, and 19 bases separated the two germline ends. Germline lookup yields CDR1 SGHDT and CDR2 YYEEEE. CDR3 in amino acids: CASSWGRAVSGEQYF. In nucleotides, the CDR3 is TGTGCCAGCAGCTGGGGCCGGGCCGTAAGTGGCGAGCAGTACTTC.

The rearrangement uses TRBV5-6 and TRBJ1-2, with D maybe TRBD1 (5 bases). The ends were cut back, 0 bases at V and 4 bases at J, with 10 bases in the middle. Germline CDR1 reads SGHDT; CDR2 reads YYEEEE. The CDR3 totals 14 residues. This CDR3 reads CASSLGGRSYGYTF. CDR3 sequence (DNA): TGTGCCAGCAGCTTGGGGGGCAGAAGCTATGGCTACACCTTC.

This chain links TRBV27 with TRBJ2-3; TRBD2 matches at 9 bases. The J segment lost 5 bases and the V segment lost 6 bases, leaving 6 bases of the junction unmatched. The CDR3 loop spans 14 amino acids. Germline lookup yields CDR1 MNHEY and CDR2 SMNVEV (reference sequence). The CDR3 protein is CASRSLSGRDTQYF. CDR3 DNA sequence: TGTGCCAGCAGATCTCTTAGCGGGAGAGATACGCAGTATTTT.

V usage is TRBV5-1 and J usage is TRBJ2-5, with D possibly TRBD1 on 5 matching bases. Between the trimmed V and J ends, which lost 1 base and 2 bases, there was a span of 9 bases. This CDR3 has 14 amino acids. Germline CDR1 is SGHRS and CDR2 is YFSETQ. The CDR3 sequence: CASSLPTEQETQYF. The CDR3 DNA reads as TGCGCCAGCAGCTTGCCGACAGAACAAGAGACCCAGTACTTC.

CDR3 in DNA: TGTGCCACCAGCAGAGAACTAGCGTACGAGCAGTACTTC. Protein sequence: CATSRELAYEQYF. J is TRBJ2-7 and V is TRBV15, with 7 positions matching TRBD2. Germline CDR1 and CDR2: LNHNV and YYDKDF (reference sequence). This CDR3 has 13 amino acids. After removal of 0 bases from V and 4 bases from J, the junction contained 0 bases not matched to a gene.

The gene calls are TRBV19 and TRBJ1-2, with D maybe TRBD1 (6 bases). CDR1 is LNHDA and CDR2 is SQIVND in the germline V gene (reference sequence). V was clipped by 1 base and J by 8 bases, with 11 bases between them. The CDR3 totals 13 residues. The DNA for the CDR3 is TGTGCCAGTAGTATAGGTCCAGGGGCCGGCTACACCTTC. Translating it yields CASSIGPGAGYTF.

The V and J genes are TRBV5-1 and TRBJ2-7; 11 nucleotides match TRBD1. From germline, CDR1 is SGHRS and CDR2 YFSETQ. The CDR3 consists of 15 residues. V lost 4 bases, J lost 7 bases, and 10 bases stayed unmatched. Written as DNA, the CDR3 is TGCGCCAGCAGCCTCGGCGGACAGGGGGCGGGGGAGCAGTACTTC. It translates to CASSLGGQGAGEQYF.

Many counts were recorded for this clone. The chain has TRBV7-6 and TRBJ1-3; possibly TRBD1 for D (5 bases). V lost 4 bases and J lost 4, with 11 bases in between. The CDR3 is 14 amino acids. The germline V gene encodes CDR1 SGHVS and CDR2 FNYEAQ. The CDR3 reads CASSSSTDGNTIYF. The CDR3 nucleotides are TGTGCCAGCAGCTCCTCGACAGACGGAAACACCATATATTTT.

This clone occurred once. The CDR3 DNA reads as TGTGCCAGCAGCATCGGACAGGGTTTCTCTGGGGCCAACGTCCTGACTTTC. It codes for CASSIGQGFSGANVLTF. The chain carries TRBV9 and TRBJ2-6, with TRBD1 identical over 8 bases. With V trimmed by 4 bases and J by 0 bases, 6 bases remained unmatched. Germline-derived CDR1 and CDR2 are SGDLS and YYNGEE. This CDR3 is built from 17 residues.

This rearrangement joins TRBV5-1 to TRBJ2-7; possible D gene TRBD2, 5 bases. The germline V gene encodes CDR1 SGHRS and CDR2 YFSETQ. The CDR3 totals 17 residues. Trimming removed 4 bases from V and 3 bases from J, with 23 bases in between. The CDR3 coding sequence is TGCGCCAGCAGCCTCGACTCAACTAGTACCAACTACTACGAGCAGTACTTC. Translated: CASSLDSTSTNYYEQYF.

The CDR3: CASSFTRAGANVLTF. For the CDR3, the DNA is TGTGCCAGCAGTTTTACCAGGGCTGGGGCCAACGTCCTGACTTTC. The chain uses TRBV6-2 or TRBV6-3 and TRBJ2-6, with D perhaps TRBD1 (5 bases). Looked up from germline, CDR1 is MNHEY and CDR2 is SVGEGT. The CDR3 consists of 15 residues. V lost 4 bases to trimming and J lost 2 bases, with 9 bases between them.

The chain recombines TRBV2 with TRBJ2-1; tentatively, D is TRBD1 (5 bases). This CDR3 is built from 13 residues. Germline V gene data show CDR1 as SNHLY and CDR2 as FYNNEI. V lost 7 bases, J lost 5 bases, and 12 bases lay in between. The CDR3 spells CASTTDRNNEQFF. The CDR3, as DNA: TGTGCCAGCACTACCGACAGAAACAATGAGCAGTTCTTC.

This clone has more than one count but fewer than ten. The V gene is TRBV7-9, the J gene TRBJ1-2, with D possibly being TRBD1 (5 bases). V was pared by 6 bases and J by 3 bases, with 17 bases between. The CDR3 sequence is 15 residues long. CDR1 SEHNR and CDR2 FQNEAQ come from the germline V gene (reference sequence). The CDR3 region is CASSDTGGFDYGYTF. The CDR3 nucleotides read TGTGCCAGCAGTGACACTGGGGGGTTCGACTATGGCTACACCTTC.

The V gene is TRBV19, the J gene TRBJ1-1; no clear D. There are 13 residues in the CDR3. Germline CDR1 and CDR2: LNHDA and SQIVND (reference sequence). Trimming shortened V by 10 bases and J by 1 base, and 13 bases separated the two germline ends. CDR3 DNA sequence: TGTGCCACCTCATCCGGGAAGAACACTGAAGCTTTCTTT. Its protein product is CATSSGKNTEAFF. Filled out from reference TRBV19 and TRBJ1-1, the complete variable domain reads DGGITQSPKYLFRKEGQNVTLSCEQNLNHDAMYWYRQDPGQGLRLIYYSQIVNDFQKGDIAEGYSVSREKKESFPLTVTSAQKNPTAFYLCATSSGKNTEAFFGQGTRLTVV.

The V gene is TRBV28, the J gene TRBJ2-1; D is perhaps TRBD2 (6 bases). The CDR3 has 10 amino acids. Germline V lookup: CDR1 MDHEN, CDR2 SYDVKM. Trimming removed 10 bases from V and 10 bases from J, with 11 bases in between. Here the CDR3 reads CATGAGEQFF. CDR3 bases: TGTGCCACCGGCGCGGGAGAGCAGTTCTTC.